This T cell receptor (beta chain) emerged from a study of tumor-infiltrating lymphocytes in localized non-small cell lung cancer (dated by TCRdb to 2020 to 2023). In the study overall: Patients whose samples were collected after neoadjuvant chemotherapy, as well as both smokers and never-smokers and several histologies, were included in the cohort. Each patient provided resected tumor tissue plus uninvolved lung tissue from the same patient, with the uninvolved lung tissue described as non-adjacent to the tumor. The same patients underwent several integrated assays, with TCR sequencing performed together with flow cytometry, multiplex immunofluorescence, RNA-seq, exome sequencing and proteomics. The overall ICON cohort was composed of 140 or so surgical patients with localized non-small cell lung cancer whose tumors were resected. For more than 45 patients, immunoSEQ T-cell fraction was compared between paired tumor and uninvolved lung.

On this clone itself: Its antigen specificity is not known. No much larger clone is present one base from it, and per-base qualities are unavailable.

The immunoSEQ assay used for TCR sequencing gave the T-cell fraction in both tumor and uninvolved lung tissue. Turning to the authors' computational methods: For survival analysis, patients were divided into high (upper tertile) and low (lower two tertiles) T-cell fraction groups, which were compared by log-rank test. A signed-rank test was used to test differences in T-cell fraction between paired tumor and uninvolved lung samples. The source is immuneACCESS, and TCRdb retained only in-frame sequences with V and J called. Part of the clones is not carried over; for the studies checked, unresolved V genes explain less than half of this, and the remainder is unexplained. V and J calls and clone size come straight from that table; D and trimming were deduced from the DNA. Within this sample are 7,000 to 9,500 clones, with 79% of them counted one time only. The ten largest clones take up 13% of the sample.

Enrollment in ICON was initiated in the first half of 2016, and the last patient was enrolled in September 2018. A subcohort of some 75 patients provided fresh tumor and matched uninvolved tissue for in-depth immune analyses, with TCR sequencing among those analyses. TCR sequencing was performed on DNA isolated from bulk tissue, without cell sorting. Results and caveats for the whole study, not just this receptor: Different pieces of the same tissue were used for different assays, so technical variation could not be separated from intratumor heterogeneity. Higher T cell infiltration in tumors than in uninvolved lung tissue was supported by TCRbeta sequencing, consistent with immunofluorescence CD3 counts. TCR-derived T-cell fraction did not differ between the flow cytometry-defined immunotypes IM1 (good prognosis) and IM2 (poor prognosis). Because assay coverage varied across patients depending on available tissue quantity, TCR sequencing was performed for only a subset of the cohort.

CDR1 is given as MDHEN and CDR2 as SYDVKM, both from the germline V gene. Spanning cysteine to phenylalanine, the CDR3 consists of 12 amino acids. Here the CDR3 DNA is all that survives: 36 bases in frame from base 1. The V end loses 5 bases and the J end loses 0 bases, and a stretch of 4 bases separates them. Rearrangement joined TRBV28 to TRBJ1-1; no D gene call is confident. The sample taken for sequencing was uninvolved lung tissue not adjacent to the tumor. The source is a human donor with non-small cell lung cancer. In nucleotide form, the sequence is TGTGCCAGCAGTGTTCTGAACACTGAAGCTTTCTTT. Its protein is CASSVLNTEAFF.